This passage covers 5 T cell receptor beta chains from one sample sequenced in a study of blood T cell repertoires in COVID-19. TCRdb's copy holds only in-frame clones and misses some; the assay was immunoSEQ multiplex PCR. The sample shows about 260,000 clones, 70% to 85% of them seen only once. The sequenced sample consisted of peripheral blood. The receptors here all came from a woman aged 80 or older with acute or convalescent COVID-19.

The chain is built from TRBV7-3 and TRBJ2-3; 8 bases line up with TRBD1. The V gene end was trimmed by 0 bases and the J gene end by 5 bases; junction bases not matched to a gene: 7. Germline V gives CDR1 SGHTA, CDR2 FQGTGA. This CDR3 has 16 amino acids. CDR3 coding DNA: TGTGCCAGCAGCTTAACCCCGACAGGGGCTAAAGATACGCAGTATTTT. This gives the protein CASSLTPTGAKDTQYF.

V is TRBV6-5 and J is TRBJ1-1, with unresolved D. Trimming cost V 0 bases and J 1 base, with 12 bases left between them. Germline V gene sequence: CDR1 MNHEY, CDR2 SVGAGI. This CDR3 has 16 amino acids. The CDR3 loop is CASSYSMGRPNTEAFF. CDR3 in DNA: TGTGCCAGCAGTTACTCGATGGGGAGACCGAACACTGAAGCTTTCTTT.

The chain uses TRBV20-1 and TRBJ1-5; D not certain. CDR3 length equals 14 residues. V was shortened by 3 bases and J by 0 bases, with 9 bases between the two germline ends. Germline CDR1 DFQATT, CDR2 SNEGSKA (reference sequence). CDR3 sequence reads: CSASLAHSNQPQHF. CDR3 DNA: TGCAGTGCTAGTTTGGCACATAGCAATCAGCCCCAGCATTTT.

The rearrangement links TRBV7-9 to TRBJ2-1; 10 bases align to TRBD2. With 1 base clipped from V and 6 bases from J, the junction kept 0 bases outside the gene matches. Germline V gives CDR1 SEHNR, CDR2 FQNEAQ (reference sequence). The CDR3 contains 14 residues. CDR3 coding DNA: TGTGCCAGCAGCTTAGGGACTAGCGGCAATGAGCAGTTCTTC. This codes for CASSLGTSGNEQFF.

The V gene is TRBV9, the J gene TRBJ2-3; no firm D call. The germline CDR1 and CDR2 sequences are SGDLS and YYNGEE. This CDR3 region has 15 residues. The germline V and J ends were trimmed by 1 base and 2 bases, with 11 bases remaining between them. In DNA, the CDR3 is TGTGCCAGCAGCGTATTAGATTCACCCACAGATACGCAGTATTTT. It codes for CASSVLDSPTDTQYF.